One sample yielded the 30 T cell receptor beta chains listed below, sequenced in a study of shared clonotypes between healthy human individuals. Data came from immunoSEQ multiplex PCR; TCRdb stores just in-frame clones and leaves some out. The sample carries about 1.5 million clones, around 98% recorded once. Material for sequencing was naive CD4+ T cells sorted from blood. Indicated subset: CD45RA+ positively selected. The receptor source for this set is a man aged 25-45 years in good health.

This chain uses TRBV5-4 with TRBJ1-1, with D unclear. Germline V gene lookup returns CDR1 SGHNT and CDR2 YYREEE (reference sequence). CDR3 length: 13 amino acids. Deletions cut 5 bases from V and 6 bases from J, with 14 bases between. The DNA for the CDR3 is TGTGCCAGCAGACCGCGGGATATGGCTGAAGCTTTCTTT. Translated, it gives CASRPRDMAEAFF.

This chain uses TRBV28 with TRBJ1-5, with TRBD1 matching 7 bases. The CDR3 loop spans 15 amino acids. Germline loops: CDR1 MDHEN, CDR2 SYDVKM. Unmatched junction bases numbered 7, after V lost 2 bases and J lost 6 bases. The CDR3 loop is CASSLRGGFSQPQHF. The CDR3 DNA follows: TGTGCCAGCAGTTTACGAGGGGGCTTTTCTCAGCCCCAGCATTTT.

The rearrangement uses TRBV6-5 and TRBJ2-2, with TRBD2 matching over 10 bases. CDR3 length: 15 residues. Germline V gives CDR1 MNHEY, CDR2 SVGAGI. V was pared by 8 bases and J by 4 bases, with 7 bases of the junction left unmatched. CDR3 protein: CASQPSGSGTGELFF. The CDR3 DNA reads as TGTGCCAGCCAACCTAGCGGGAGCGGCACCGGGGAGCTGTTTTTT.

The chain recombines TRBV5-6 with TRBJ1-5; D is unclear. Germline CDR1 SGHDT, CDR2 YYEEEE. V was shortened by 0 bases and J by 2 bases, with 6 bases between the two germline ends. The CDR3 loop spans 14 amino acids. CDR3 sequence (DNA): TGTGCCAGCAGCTTGGGGGTACGCAATCAGCCCCAGCATTTT. This translates into CASSLGVRNQPQHF.

In this sample, this clone turned up once. The chain joins TRBV18 to TRBJ2-7, with 11 nucleotides matching TRBD2. Germline-derived CDR1 and CDR2 are KGHSH and LQKENI. The V segment lost 3 bases and the J segment 1 base; nucleotides outside the gene matches: 20. The CDR3 spans 21 residues. DNA for the CDR3: TGTGCCAGCTCACCCGACTCTGCGTTTAGCGGGAGGGGAGTTGGTTCCTACGAGCAGTACTTC. This codes for CASSPDSAFSGRGVGSYEQYF.

The chain recombines TRBV13 with TRBJ2-3; D gene ambiguous. Looked up from germline, CDR1 is PRHDT and CDR2 is FYEKMQ (reference sequence). The CDR3 sequence is 15 residues long. Between the trimmed V and J ends, which lost 4 bases and 6 bases, there was a span of 17 bases. The CDR3 region is CASSSVQGMGDTQYF. CDR3 nucleotides: TGTGCCAGCAGCTCTGTACAAGGGATGGGGGATACGCAGTATTTT.

This chain links TRBV25-1 with TRBJ2-7; D is unclear. Germline assignment: CDR1 MGHDK and CDR2 SYGVNS. CDR3 length: 11 amino acids. The V end lost 4 bases, the J end lost 2 bases, and 3 bases lay between the germline ends. The CDR3 region is CASSVTYEQYF. The CDR3 DNA reads TGTGCCAGCAGTGTGACCTACGAGCAGTACTTC.

The V and J genes are TRBV15 and TRBJ2-1, with D possibly TRBD2 on 6 matching bases. The CDR3 has 14 amino acids. Germline values: CDR1 LNHNV, CDR2 YYDKDF (reference sequence). V lost 7 bases, J lost 4 bases, and 14 bases lay in between. The CDR3 DNA follows: TGTGCCACCACCGCGGGGACTTATTACAATGAGCAGTTCTTC. Residues: CATTAGTYYNEQFF.

The chain employs TRBV2 and TRBJ2-3; 9 positions match TRBD1. The CDR3 consists of 16 residues. With V trimmed by 5 bases and J by 5 bases, 11 bases remained unmatched. Germline CDR1 is SNHLY and CDR2 is FYNNEI. CDR3 bases: TGTGCCAGCAGTCGATCCGGGACAGGGCTTCGAGATACGCAGTATTTT. This translates into CASSRSGTGLRDTQYF.

The chain uses TRBV28 and TRBJ2-5; D is unclear. V was trimmed by 7 bases and J by 0 bases, leaving 15 bases between them. CDR1 is MDHEN and CDR2 is SYDVKM in the germline V gene. This CDR3 spans 15 amino acids. The DNA of the CDR3 is TGTGCCAGCACCCTGGGTTTAGGGTACCAAGAGACCCAGTACTTC. Translation: CASTLGLGYQETQYF. The full variable domain, rest sourced from reference TRBV28 and TRBJ2-5, is DVKVTQSSRYLVKRTGEKVFLECVQDMDHENMFWYRQDPGLGLRLIYFSYDVKMKEKGDIPEGYSVSREKKERFSLILESASTNQTSMYLCASTLGLGYQETQYFGPGTRLLVL.

J is TRBJ1-5 and V is TRBV2, with 7 bases matching TRBD1. Trimming removed 5 bases from V and 4 bases from J; junction bases left unmatched: 8. Looked up from germline, CDR1 is SNHLY and CDR2 is FYNNEI. The CDR3 contains 15 residues. CDR3 nucleotides: TGTGCCAGCAGTTGGGACAGTTTGCAGAATCAGCCCCAGCATTTT. Its protein is CASSWDSLQNQPQHF.

This chain connects TRBV6-5 to TRBJ2-1; 7 positions agree with TRBD2. The length of the CDR3 is 15 residues. Looked up from germline, CDR1 is MNHEY and CDR2 is SVGAGI. J gave up 4 bases and V 5 bases, and 8 bases lay outside the gene matches. The CDR3 DNA reads TGTGCCAGCAGTCCGGCGACTAGCCTTTACAATGAGCAGTTCTTC. It codes for CASSPATSLYNEQFF.

Turning to this clone: Other DNA sequences in this sample translate to the same CDR3. The chain has TRBV10-1 and TRBJ2-7; D is unresolved. The CDR3 extends over 13 amino acids. CDR1 WNHNN and CDR2 SYGVQD come from the germline V gene (reference sequence). Trimming shortened V by 3 bases and J by 1 base, and 7 bases separated the two germline ends. DNA of the CDR3: TGCGCCAGCAGTGATCCAGGATCCTACGAGCAGTACTTC. Translation gives CASSDPGSYEQYF.

The chain combines TRBV7-2 with TRBJ2-7; D gene ambiguous. The CDR3 is 16 amino acids. Germline loops: CDR1 SGHTA, CDR2 FQGNSA. Trimming cost V 0 bases and J 3 bases, with 15 bases left between them. For the CDR3, the DNA is TGTGCCAGCAGCTTAGCGTGGGGTTCGACCTACTACGAGCAGTACTTC. Amino acids: CASSLAWGSTYYEQYF.

As regards this clone: The identical CDR3 is also encoded by other nucleotide sequences in the sample. The genes are TRBV7-9 and TRBJ1-5; D is unclear. V lost 1 base and J 7 bases, leaving 5 bases between the germline ends. The CDR3 is made up of 12 amino acids. Germline CDR1 SEHNR, CDR2 FQNEAQ (reference sequence). DNA for the CDR3: TGTGCCAGCAGCTTAGGGAGCCAGCCCCAGCATTTT. Encoded protein: CASSLGSQPQHF.

The chain employs TRBV11-2 and TRBJ2-3; no clear D gene. V was cut by 4 bases and J by 2 bases, with 7 bases left in between. Germline V gene lookup returns CDR1 SGHAT and CDR2 FQNNGV. This CDR3 has 13 amino acids. This chain's CDR3 is CASSSTFTDTQYF. CDR3 DNA sequence: TGTGCCAGCAGCTCCACTTTCACAGATACGCAGTATTTT.

The chain uses TRBV5-4 and TRBJ2-7; perhaps TRBD1 as D (6 bases). Germline lookup yields CDR1 SGHNT and CDR2 YYREEE (reference sequence). V gave up 0 bases and J gave up 3 bases, with 13 bases separating them. The CDR3 totals 15 residues. CDR3 nucleotides: TGTGCCAGCAGCTTGGACCCCCTGGACAGCTACGAGCAGTACTTC. Protein sequence: CASSLDPLDSYEQYF.

The CDR3 nucleotides are TGTGCCAGTAGTAGTAGGGGACTACCAGGGGAGACCCAGTACTTC. Its translation is CASSSRGLPGETQYF. The chain recombines TRBV19 with TRBJ2-5; 7 bases fit TRBD2. The CDR3 has 15 residues. Unmatched junction bases numbered 10, after V lost 4 bases and J lost 5 bases. Germline values: CDR1 LNHDA, CDR2 SQIVND (reference sequence).

The V gene is TRBV5-1, the J gene TRBJ2-7; TRBD2 aligns across 7 bases. CDR3 length: 15 amino acids. Germline lookup yields CDR1 SGHRS and CDR2 YFSETQ. V shed 1 base, J shed 3 bases, and the junction held 7 bases outside the gene matches. The chain's CDR3 is CASSLLGTKNYEQYF. CDR3 bases: TGCGCCAGCAGCTTGCTAGGGACTAAAAACTACGAGCAGTACTTC.

V gene TRBV10-3 combines with J gene TRBJ2-5; TRBD1 is a possible D gene (5 bases). The CDR3 sequence is 15 residues long. Germline CDR1 and CDR2: ENHRY and SYGVKD. V shed 0 bases and J shed 1 base, with 9 bases lying between them. The CDR3 DNA reads TGTGCCATCAGTGAGTCCCCAGGGCCCCAAGAGACCCAGTACTTC. This sequence encodes CAISESPGPQETQYF.

Worth noting for this clone: This sample includes further DNA sequences coding for the same CDR3. The chain carries TRBV5-1 and TRBJ2-5; D uncertain. The ends were cut back, 0 bases at V and 1 base at J, with 4 bases in the middle. Germline CDR1 SGHRS, CDR2 YFSETQ. This CDR3 comprises 13 residues. In nucleotides, the CDR3 is TGCGCCAGCAGCTTGGTTGGCCAAGAGACCCAGTACTTC. Protein product: CASSLVGQETQYF.

V gene TRBV5-1 combines with J gene TRBJ2-2; no definite D call. This CDR3 is built from 14 residues. Trimming left V 9 bases short and J 1 base short, with 13 bases between. Looked up from germline, CDR1 is SGHRS and CDR2 is YFSETQ. The CDR3 DNA reads TGCGCCACTTCAGCCTTTGGGAACACCGGGGAGCTGTTTTTT. Its translation: CATSAFGNTGELFF. The variable domain in full, completed from reference TRBV5-1 and TRBJ2-2, reads KAGVTQTPRYLIKTRGQQVTLSCSPISGHRSVSWYQQTPGQGLQFLFEYFSETQRNKGNFPGRFSGRQFSNSRSEMNVSTLELGDSALYLCATSAFGNTGELFFGEGSRLTVL.

J is TRBJ2-4 and V is TRBV6-1; unclear D gene. Looked up from germline, CDR1 is MNHNS and CDR2 is SASEGT. Trimming removed 4 bases at V and 0 bases at J, with 10 bases between. The CDR3 runs 15 residues. The CDR3 region is CASSVFFLAKNIQYF. The CDR3 nucleotides read TGTGCCAGCAGTGTCTTTTTTCTAGCCAAAAACATTCAGTACTTC.

In its sample, this clone was seen once. CDR3 in amino acids: CASSPHGSSYNEQFF. CDR3 DNA: TGTGCCAGCAGCCCCCATGGGAGCTCCTACAATGAGCAGTTCTTC. This sequence joins TRBV7-9 and TRBJ2-1, with D possibly being TRBD2 (5 bases). The CDR3 consists of 15 residues. Germline-derived CDR1 and CDR2 are SEHNR and FQNEAQ (reference sequence). Trimming took 5 bases from V and 0 from J, leaving 11 bases between them.

The rearrangement links TRBV29-1 to TRBJ2-1; 11 nucleotides agree with TRBD2. The CDR3 has 16 residues. J was trimmed by 3 bases and V by 6 bases; bases with no gene match: 10. CDR1 and CDR2 (germline): SQVTM, ANQGSEA. CDR3 sequence: CSVADQTSGSYNEQFF. The CDR3 region has the DNA TGCAGCGTCGCCGATCAAACTAGCGGGAGCTACAATGAGCAGTTCTTC.

The chain joins TRBV2 to TRBJ2-7, with D hard to call. Trimming shortened V by 10 bases and J by 5 bases, and 18 bases separated the two germline ends. Germline V gene sequence: CDR1 SNHLY, CDR2 FYNNEI. This CDR3 comprises 13 residues. CDR3 nucleotide sequence: TGTGCCACCCAGGACGGTGAACTCCACGAGCAGTACTTC. It is translated as CATQDGELHEQYF.

The CDR3: CAISELNANTGELFF. The CDR3 DNA reads as TGTGCCATCAGCGAACTCAACGCGAACACCGGGGAGCTGTTTTTT. The V call is TRBV10-3, the J call TRBJ2-2; the D is unclear. Germline V gene sequence: CDR1 ENHRY, CDR2 SYGVKD. Trimming cost V 6 bases and J 0 bases, with 11 bases left between them. The CDR3 is made up of 15 amino acids.

This clone came up once. The V and J genes are TRBV4-2 and TRBJ2-5, with a tentative D call TRBD2 (6 bases). The CDR3 length is 16 residues. The germline V gene encodes CDR1 LGHNA and CDR2 YNFKEQ. Trimming took off 6 bases at V and 4 bases at J, with 21 bases between the two ends. This CDR3 reads CASSSASAIPRETQYF. CDR3 in DNA: TGTGCCAGCAGTTCGGCTAGCGCAATCCCTCGAGAGACCCAGTACTTC.

The V call is TRBV27, the J call TRBJ2-7; 9 bases are shared with TRBD1. With 5 bases clipped from V and 2 bases from J, the junction kept 10 bases outside the gene matches. The CDR3 spans 16 residues. Germline values: CDR1 MNHEY, CDR2 SMNVEV (reference sequence). The DNA of the CDR3 is TGTGCCAGCAGTCCAACCGGGACAGGGAGGACCTACGAGCAGTACTTC. Protein product: CASSPTGTGRTYEQYF.

This chain uses TRBV10-3 with TRBJ2-1; 9 positions agree with TRBD2. V gave up 6 bases and J gave up 10 bases; unmatched junction bases: 7. The CDR3 extends over 13 amino acids. Germline lookup yields CDR1 ENHRY and CDR2 SYGVKD. The DNA of the CDR3 is TGTGCCATCAGGCGGGAGGGCCTGGGGGAGCAGTTCTTC. Its translation: CAIRREGLGEQFF.